Shown below are 21 T cell receptor beta chains from a single sample sequenced in a study of T cell responses to AZD1222 COVID-19 vaccine. Profiling relied on immunoSEQ multiplex PCR, and the TCRdb table lists in-frame clones only, not all of them. The table records more than 110,000 clones, approximately 89% of them present only once. The source was peripheral blood, collected on day 0 of AZD1222 vaccination. The receptors shown here come from an adult in good health.

The chain joins TRBV6-5 to TRBJ2-2, with TRBD1 identical over 7 bases. V lost 6 bases to trimming and J lost 3 bases; unmatched junction nucleotides: 7. Germline CDR1 reads MNHEY; CDR2 reads SVGAGI. The CDR3 is 15 amino acids. CDR3 sequence (DNA): TGTGCCAGCAGCCGACGACAGGGATACACCGGGGAGCTGTTTTTT. This gives the protein CASSRRQGYTGELFF.

The DNA for the CDR3 is TGTGCCAGTGCGGACAGGACGAACTACGAGCAGTACTTC. Its protein product is CASADRTNYEQYF. This chain joins TRBV2 and TRBJ2-7, with 7 nucleotides matching TRBD1. V dropped 9 bases and J dropped 3; count of bases not matched to a gene: 8. The length of the CDR3 is 13 residues. CDR1 is SNHLY, CDR2 FYNNEI, per germline.

V gene TRBV19 combines with J gene TRBJ1-5; the D is unclear. Germline CDR1 LNHDA, CDR2 SQIVND (reference sequence). Trimming stripped 3 bases from V and 9 bases from J, with 18 bases between. CDR3 size: 15 residues. The CDR3: CASSIGISNQMPQHF. The CDR3, as DNA: TGTGCCAGTAGTATCGGGATATCAAATCAGATGCCCCAGCATTTT.

The V call is TRBV6-5, the J call TRBJ2-7; D uncertain. CDR1 is MNHEY, CDR2 SVGAGI, per germline. The CDR3 runs to 13 residues. The V end lost 4 bases, the J end lost 0 bases, and 7 bases lay between the germline ends. The CDR3 loop reads CASSSPGSYEQYF. In DNA form, the CDR3 reads TGTGCCAGCAGTTCCCCGGGCTCCTACGAGCAGTACTTC.

The CDR3 region has the DNA TGTGCCAGCAGCCCCGCCAGCGGGAGAGCCTACGAGCAGTACTTC. Protein: CASSPASGRAYEQYF. The chain is built from TRBV3-1 (or the pseudogene TRBV3-2) and TRBJ2-7; 8 bases align to TRBD2. Germline-derived CDR1 and CDR2 are LGHDT and YNNKEL (reference sequence). The CDR3 totals 15 residues. V gave up 4 bases and J gave up 2 bases; unmatched junction bases: 7.

A few counts support this clone. The DNA of the CDR3 is TGCGCCAGCAGCCAAACCCGGGGAAACACTGAAGCTTTCTTT. Encoded protein: CASSQTRGNTEAFF. This chain links TRBV5-1 with TRBJ1-1; D gene uncertain. V was trimmed by 4 bases and J by 2 bases, leaving 12 bases between them. Germline-derived CDR1 and CDR2 are SGHRS and YFSETQ. CDR3 length: 14 residues.

The rearrangement joins TRBV5-4 to TRBJ2-5; 13 nucleotides line up with TRBD2. CDR3 length equals 18 residues. The trim removed 1 base at V and 2 bases at J, leaving 8 bases unmatched. The V gene's germline CDR1 is SGHNT and CDR2 YYREEE (reference sequence). The CDR3 DNA reads TGTGCCAGCAGCTTGTTGCAGACTAGCGGGGGGCTGCAAGAGACCCAGTACTTC. Amino acid sequence: CASSLLQTSGGLQETQYF.

This clone was recorded only once. This rearrangement joins TRBV11-2 to TRBJ2-1; D not resolved. This CDR3 contains 19 residues. Trimming pared 1 base from V and 0 bases from J, leaving 19 bases between. Germline loops: CDR1 SGHAT, CDR2 FQNNGV. The CDR3 here is CASSLVSRSAASSYNEQFF. The CDR3 region has the DNA TGTGCCAGCAGCTTAGTGTCCCGCTCCGCGGCTAGCTCCTACAATGAGCAGTTCTTC. Variable domain in full (rest from reference TRBV11-2 and TRBJ2-1): EAGVAQSPRYKIIEKRQSVAFWCNPISGHATLYWYQQILGQGPKLLIQFQNNGVVDDSQLPKDRFSAERLKGVDSTLKIQPAKLEDSAVYLCASSLVSRSAASSYNEQFFGPGTRLTVL.

The chain couples TRBV10-2 to TRBJ2-5, with 7 positions matching TRBD2. Unmatched junction bases numbered 4, after V lost 7 bases and J lost 5 bases. Germline values: CDR1 WSHSY, CDR2 SAAADI. The CDR3 runs to 12 residues. This CDR3 reads CASTPGGETQYF. For the CDR3, the DNA is TGCGCCAGCACGCCCGGGGGGGAGACCCAGTACTTC.

This clone was recorded once. J is TRBJ2-1 and V is TRBV30; 7 positions agree with TRBD2. The V gene end was trimmed by 2 bases and the J gene end by 6 bases; junction bases not matched to a gene: 13. The CDR3 length is 16 residues. In germline, CDR1 is GTSNPN, CDR2 SVGIG (reference sequence). CDR3: CAWSSGTVALGNEQFF. The CDR3 DNA follows: TGTGCCTGGAGTAGCGGGACGGTTGCTTTAGGCAATGAGCAGTTCTTC. The full variable domain, with the rest looked up from reference TRBV30 and TRBJ2-1, is SQTIHQWPATLVQPVGSPLSLECTVEGTSNPNLYWYRQAAGRGLQLLFYSVGIGQISSEVPQNLSASRPQDRQFILSSKKLLLSDSGFYLCAWSSGTVALGNEQFFGPGTRLTVL.

The gene calls are TRBV4-2 and TRBJ1-6, with D possibly TRBD1 on 5 matching bases. Germline assignment: CDR1 LGHNA and CDR2 YNFKEQ. The CDR3 has 18 residues. V was pared by 2 bases and J by 6 bases, with 20 bases between. The CDR3 loop reads CASSQWGLESSSNSPLHF. The CDR3 coding sequence is TGTGCCAGCAGCCAATGGGGGTTGGAGAGCAGTTCTAATTCACCCCTCCACTTT.

This chain joins TRBV12-5 and TRBJ1-5; 7 positions agree with TRBD1. There are 14 residues in the CDR3. V shed 3 bases, J shed 6 bases, and the junction held 5 bases outside the gene matches. Per germline, CDR1 LGHNT and CDR2 FRNRAP. CDR3 coding DNA: TGTGCTAGTGGTTTAACAGGGGCTCGTCAGCCCCAGCATTTT. Its protein is CASGLTGARQPQHF.

V and J are TRBV30 and TRBJ1-2; 11 bases are a match to TRBD1. Trimming removed 1 base from V and 6 bases from J; junction bases left unmatched: 1. Germline loops: CDR1 GTSNPN, CDR2 SVGIG (reference sequence). The CDR3 runs to 13 residues. The CDR3 is CAWSGTGGNGYTF. As DNA, the CDR3 is TGTGCCTGGAGTGGGACAGGGGGCAATGGCTACACCTTC.

This clone was picked up a small number of times. The J gene is TRBJ1-4, the V gene TRBV15; D might be TRBD1 (6 bases). From germline, CDR1 is LNHNV and CDR2 YYDKDF (reference sequence). The CDR3 sequence is 18 residues long. Between the trimmed V and J ends, which lost 0 bases and 6 bases, there was a span of 20 bases. This chain's CDR3 is CATSRDTFGGAVDEKLFF. CDR3 in DNA: TGTGCCACCAGCAGAGATACATTCGGGGGGGCTGTTGATGAAAAACTGTTTTTT.

The chain recombines TRBV6-1 with TRBJ1-2; possible D gene TRBD1, 5 bases. This CDR3 spans 15 amino acids. Trimming removed 3 bases from V and 5 bases from J, with 16 bases in between. The germline V gene has CDR1 MNHNS and CDR2 SASEGT. CDR3: CASSDSRQTLYGYTF. The CDR3 DNA sequence: TGTGCCAGCAGTGATTCGAGACAGACTTTATATGGCTACACCTTC.

Written as DNA, the CDR3 is TGTGCCAGCAGTGACGCGTCGGGGGGTGTAGATACGCAGTATTTT. This sequence encodes CASSDASGGVDTQYF. The chain uses TRBV6-4 and TRBJ2-3; 7 bases are shared with TRBD2. Germline-derived CDR1 and CDR2 are MRHNA and SNTAGT. The CDR3 contains 15 residues. Trimming at V came to 2 bases and at J to 5 bases, leaving 7 bases not matched to a gene.

This sequence joins TRBV15 and TRBJ1-2, with D hard to call. The V gene's germline CDR1 is LNHNV and CDR2 YYDKDF (reference sequence). Trimming took off 3 bases at V and 4 bases at J, with 15 bases between the two ends. CDR3 length: 15 amino acids. CDR3 in amino acids: CATSRGRLGGYGYTF. Written as DNA, the CDR3 is TGTGCCACCAGCAGGGGCCGTCTGGGCGGCTATGGCTACACCTTC. The full variable domain, with the rest looked up from reference TRBV15 and TRBJ1-2, is DAMVIQNPRYQVTQFGKPVTLSCSQTLNHNVMYWYQQKSSQAPKLLFHYYDKDFNNEADTPDNFQSRRPNTSFCFLDIRSPGLGDTAMYLCATSRGRLGGYGYTFGSGTRLTVV.

The chain carries TRBV6-1 and TRBJ1-3; perhaps TRBD1 as D (5 bases). Germline V lookup: CDR1 MNHNS, CDR2 SASEGT. V was pared by 4 bases and J by 0 bases, with 16 bases between. The CDR3 loop spans 17 amino acids. The CDR3 reads CASSALAGLYSGNTIYF. The CDR3, as DNA: TGTGCCAGCAGTGCCCTGGCAGGGCTCTACTCTGGAAACACCATATATTTT.

This chain's CDR3 is CASSSHGQNQETQYF. For the CDR3, the DNA is TGTGCCAGCAGCTCCCACGGCCAAAACCAAGAGACCCAGTACTTC. The gene calls are TRBV7-9 and TRBJ2-5; D is undetermined. The germline gives CDR1 SEHNR, CDR2 FQNEAQ (reference sequence). Trimming took off 4 bases at V and 0 bases at J, with 12 bases between the two ends. CDR3 length: 15 residues.

This clone was recorded once. The chain is built from TRBV24-1 and TRBJ1-4; TRBD1 agrees at 9 bases. V lost 2 bases to trimming and J lost 10 bases; unmatched junction nucleotides: 7. This CDR3 has 15 amino acids. Germline assignment: CDR1 KGHDR and CDR2 SFDVKD. The CDR3: CATSDWTGEKGKLFF. In nucleotides, the CDR3 is TGTGCCACCAGTGATTGGACAGGGGAGAAAGGAAAACTGTTTTTT.

The chain uses TRBV2 and TRBJ1-1; 8 nucleotides line up with TRBD1. Germline V lookup: CDR1 SNHLY, CDR2 FYNNEI. Trimming took 10 bases from V and 0 from J; bases not matched to a gene: 10. This CDR3 is 15 amino acids long. The chain's CDR3 is CATFTDRVMNTEAFF. CDR3 nucleotide sequence: TGTGCCACCTTTACGGACAGGGTAATGAACACTGAAGCTTTCTTT. Complete variable domain (other parts from reference TRBV2 and TRBJ1-1): EPEVTQTPSHQVTQMGQEVILRCVPISNHLYFYWYRQILGQKVEFLVSFYNNEISEKSEIFDDQFSVERPDGSNFTLKIRSTKLEDSAMYFCATFTDRVMNTEAFFGQGTRLTVV.